The rows below give T cell receptor beta chains drawn from one sample of a study of cytomegalovirus exposure and HLA in healthy donors. The table came from immunoSEQ multiplex PCR; TCRdb's copy has only in-frame clones and leaves some out. Of under 150,000 clones in the sample, about 69% were seen once. The sequenced sample was PBMCs. Receptors originate from a man in his thirties or forties in good health and CMV-seronegative. The CDR3 runs from the conserved cysteine through the conserved F or W. A D gene is named only where the DNA matches it firmly. A row's size may be missing; if present it is once, few, many or a size class.

CDR3: CASSLGTGGNEQFF
DNA: TGTGCCAGCAGCCTCGGGACAGGGGGCAATGAGCAGTTCTTC
V: TRBV7-6
J: TRBJ2-1
size: .
D: TRBD1

CDR3: CASSHHLEGWATEAFF
DNA: TGTGCCAGCAGCCACCACCTCGAGGGATGGGCCACTGAAGCTTTCTTT
V: TRBV14
J: TRBJ1-1
size: .
D: .

CDR3: CASSGLAGRNEQYF
DNA: TGCGCCAGCAGCGGCTTGGCAGGGCGGAACGAGCAGTACTTC
V: TRBV5-1
J: TRBJ2-7
size: .
D: .

CDR3: CATSRGRWEVGSYNEQFF
DNA: TGTGCCACCAGCAGGGGCCGGTGGGAGGTTGGATCCTACAATGAGCAGTTCTTC
V: TRBV15
J: TRBJ2-1
size: .
D: .

CDR3: CATTGMASGNTIYF
DNA: TGTGCCACCACGGGTATGGCGTCTGGAAACACCATATATTTT
V: TRBV19
J: TRBJ1-3
size: .
D: .

CDR3: CASSLVGSGSSYEQYF
DNA: TGTGCCAGCAGCTTAGTTGGCTCGGGGAGCTCCTACGAGCAGTACTTC
V: TRBV7-2
J: TRBJ2-7
size: .
D: .

CDR3: CAWNGQATNEKLFF
DNA: TGTGCCTGGAACGGACAGGCAACTAATGAAAAACTGTTTTTT
V: TRBV30
J: TRBJ1-4
size: .
D: TRBD1

CDR3: CASSLLNTGELFF
DNA: TGTGCCAGCAGTCTTTTGAACACCGGGGAGCTGTTTTTT
V: TRBV27
J: TRBJ2-2
size: .
D: .

CDR3: CASSQEFSGRQGQHF
DNA: TGCGCCAGCAGCCAAGAATTCTCGGGGAGACAGGGTCAGCATTTT
V: TRBV4-3
J: TRBJ1-5
size: .
D: TRBD1

CDR3: CASSAGTSGGGSYNEQFF
DNA: TGTGCTAGCAGCGCCGGGACTAGCGGGGGGGGCTCCTACAATGAGCAGTTCTTC
V: TRBV7-7
J: TRBJ2-1
size: .
D: TRBD2

CDR3: CASSSLAGGFTDTQYF
DNA: TGTGCCAGCAGTTCCCTAGCGGGGGGCTTCACAGATACGCAGTATTTT
V: TRBV6-5
J: TRBJ2-3
size: few
D: TRBD2

CDR3: CASSPAPRSGRDTEAFF
DNA: TGTGCCAGCAGCCCCGCCCCCCGGTCGGGAAGGGACACTGAAGCTTTCTTT
V: TRBV7-6
J: TRBJ1-1
size: .
D: .

CDR3: CASKPRGGEQFF
DNA: TGTGCCAGCAAACCACGAGGCGGTGAGCAGTTCTTC
V: TRBV6-5
J: TRBJ2-1
size: .
D: .

CDR3: CASRGTSLYEQYF
DNA: TGTGCCAGCAGGGGGACTAGCCTCTACGAGCAGTACTTC
V: TRBV6-1
J: TRBJ2-7
size: once
D: TRBD2

CDR3: CASSEWTYSNQPQHF
DNA: TGTGCCAGTAGTGAATGGACATATAGCAATCAGCCCCAGCATTTT
V: TRBV19
J: TRBJ1-5
size: .
D: .

CDR3: CASSQDVTGPYEQYF
DNA: TGTGCCAGCAGCCAAGATGTGACAGGGCCCTACGAGCAGTACTTC
V: TRBV4-2
J: TRBJ2-7
size: .
D: TRBD1

CDR3: CASSLGGTGLAPDTQYF
DNA: TGCGCCAGCAGCTTGGGGGGGACGGGACTAGCTCCAGATACGCAGTATTTT
V: TRBV5-1
J: TRBJ2-3
size: .
D: TRBD2

CDR3: CAISESTPGQRNTIYF
DNA: TGTGCCATCAGTGAGTCGACTCCGGGACAGCGAAACACCATATATTTT
V: TRBV10-3
J: TRBJ1-3
size: once
D: TRBD1

CDR3: CASSLVRARRGETQYF
DNA: TGTGCCAGCAGCTTAGTGAGGGCGCGGCGAGGTGAGACCCAGTACTTC
V: TRBV7-2
J: TRBJ2-5
size: once
D: .

CDR3: CASGLSSNEQYF
DNA: TGTGCTAGTGGTTTGAGCTCCAACGAGCAGTACTTC
V: TRBV12-5
J: TRBJ2-7
size: .
D: .

CDR3: CASSLTVSGNTIYF
DNA: TGTGCCAGCAGTTTAACGGTCTCTGGAAACACCATATATTTT
V: TRBV27
J: TRBJ1-3
size: .
D: .

CDR3: CASSEGQGVNTEAFF
DNA: TGTGCCAGCAGTGAAGGTCAGGGGGTGAACACTGAAGCTTTCTTT
V: TRBV2
J: TRBJ1-1
size: .
D: TRBD1

CDR3: CASSVEAGEQFF
DNA: TGTGCCAGCAGCGTAGAAGCGGGTGAGCAGTTCTTC
V: TRBV9
J: TRBJ2-1
size: .
D: .

CDR3: CASSLATGHNEKLFF
DNA: TGTGCCAGCAGCTTAGCAACCGGACACAATGAAAAACTGTTTTTT
V: TRBV7-2
J: TRBJ1-4
size: once
D: .

CDR3: CASSTTGTGDYHYGYTF
DNA: TGTGCCAGCAGTACGACCGGGACAGGAGATTATCACTATGGCTACACCTTC
V: TRBV28
J: TRBJ1-2
size: .
D: TRBD1

CDR3: CSHLGTGLAANEQFF
DNA: .
V: TRBV29-1
J: TRBJ2-1
size: .
D: .

CDR3: CASSVGWLSEQYF
DNA: TGTGCCAGCAGCGTAGGATGGTTGAGCGAGCAGTACTTC
V: TRBV9
J: TRBJ2-7
size: once
D: .

CDR3: CASSSRGPFPEAFF
DNA: TGTGCCAGCAGTAGCAGGGGGCCTTTTCCTGAAGCTTTCTTT
V: TRBV28
J: TRBJ1-1
size: .
D: TRBD1

CDR3: CASSSNGGAGETQYF
DNA: TGTGCCAGCAGTTCAAACGGGGGGGCCGGAGAGACCCAGTACTTC
V: TRBV2
J: TRBJ2-5
size: .
D: TRBD2

CDR3: CARSPGQMGDQPQHF
DNA: TGTGCCAGAAGCCCGGGACAGATGGGAGATCAGCCCCAGCATTTT
V: TRBV5-3
J: TRBJ1-5
size: .
D: TRBD1

CDR3: CASSPPAGAGPYNEQFF
DNA: TGCGCCAGCAGCCCCCCCGCAGGGGCGGGCCCCTACAATGAGCAGTTCTTC
V: TRBV4-1
J: TRBJ2-1
size: .
D: .

CDR3: CASSGLGTYSYNEQFF
DNA: TGTGCCAGCAGTGGTTTAGGGACTTACTCCTACAATGAGCAGTTCTTC
V: TRBV27
J: TRBJ2-1
size: .
D: .

CDR3: CASTKQTTEDGYTF
DNA: TGTGCCAGCACTAAACAAACGACAGAAGATGGCTACACCTTC
V: TRBV7-6
J: TRBJ1-2
size: .
D: .

CDR3: CASSGQGYQPQHF
DNA: TGTGCCAGCAGCGGACAGGGCTACCAGCCCCAGCATTTT
V: TRBV2
J: TRBJ1-5
size: .
D: TRBD1

CDR3: CASSWGLAGLTDTQYF
DNA: TGTGCCAGCAGCTGGGGACTAGCGGGCCTCACAGATACGCAGTATTTT
V: TRBV5-5
J: TRBJ2-3
size: few
D: TRBD2

CDR3: CASSVLGPQSFPGGYTF
DNA: TGTGCCAGCAGTGTCCTGGGGCCCCAATCGTTTCCTGGAGGCTACACCTTC
V: TRBV5-6
J: TRBJ1-2
size: once
D: .

CDR3: CASSPGDSSYEQYF
DNA: TGTGCCAGCAGCCCTGGTGACTCCTCCTACGAGCAGTACTTC
V: TRBV7-9
J: TRBJ2-7
size: .
D: .

CDR3: CASSQGVGRGTGELFF
DNA: TGTGCCAGCAGCCAAGGAGTGGGCAGGGGGACCGGGGAGCTGTTTTTT
V: TRBV4-2
J: TRBJ2-2
size: .
D: TRBD1

CDR3: CASSSGQGASRGYTF
DNA: TGCGCCAGCAGCTCCGGACAGGGGGCAAGTCGCGGCTACACCTTC
V: TRBV4-1
J: TRBJ1-2
size: .
D: TRBD1

CDR3: CAWSTGNYEQYF
DNA: TGTGCCTGGAGTACAGGGAATTACGAGCAGTACTTC
V: TRBV30
J: TRBJ2-7
size: .
D: .

CDR3: CASSVAGGLAGGIYEQYF
DNA: TGTGCCAGCAGCGTAGCTGGGGGACTAGCGGGGGGTATCTACGAGCAGTACTTC
V: TRBV9
J: TRBJ2-7
size: .
D: TRBD2

CDR3: CASSENRGRGGYTF
DNA: TGTGCCAGCAGTGAAAACAGGGGGCGAGGAGGCTACACCTTC
V: TRBV6-4
J: TRBJ1-2
size: .
D: TRBD1

CDR3: CASSYRDRVFF
DNA: TGTGCCAGCAGCTACCGGGACAGGGTCTTCTTC
V: TRBV13
J: TRBJ2-1
size: .
D: TRBD1

CDR3: CASSSLQGEQYF
DNA: TGTGCCAGCAGTTCCCTCCAGGGGGAGCAGTACTTC
V: TRBV6-5
J: TRBJ2-7
size: few
D: .

CDR3: CASSPHPESTDTQYF
DNA: TGTGCCAGCAGCCCCCACCCCGAGAGCACAGATACGCAGTATTTT
V: TRBV7-3
J: TRBJ2-3
size: .
D: .

CDR3: CASSPDRGGYTF
DNA: TGTGCCAGCAGCCCAGACAGGGGTGGCTACACCTTC
V: TRBV6-5
J: TRBJ1-2
size: once
D: TRBD1

CDR3: CASSTGTSGGSDTQYF
DNA: TGTGCCAGTAGTACAGGGACTAGCGGGGGATCAGATACGCAGTATTTT
V: TRBV19
J: TRBJ2-3
size: once
D: TRBD2

CDR3: CAWSTSGYTDTQYF
DNA: TGTGCCTGGAGTACTAGCGGGTACACAGATACGCAGTATTTT
V: TRBV30
J: TRBJ2-3
size: .
D: TRBD2

CDR3: CASSVRTSGNEQYF
DNA: TGTGCCAGCAGCGTACGGACTAGCGGGAACGAGCAGTACTTC
V: TRBV14
J: TRBJ2-7
size: .
D: TRBD2

CDR3: CASSQGSGRPPHTQYF
DNA: TGCGCCAGCAGCCAAGGTAGCGGGAGACCTCCTCATACGCAGTATTTT
V: TRBV4-3
J: TRBJ2-3
size: .
D: TRBD2

CDR3: CASSQDPGQAYNEQFF
DNA: TGTGCCAGCAGCCAGGATCCGGGACAGGCCTACAATGAGCAGTTCTTC
V: TRBV14
J: TRBJ2-1
size: once
D: TRBD1

CDR3: CASSYSLGLAINEQFF
DNA: TGTGCCAGCAGTTATTCGCTGGGACTAGCGATCAATGAGCAGTTCTTC
V: TRBV6-5
J: TRBJ2-1
size: once
D: TRBD2

CDR3: CASSPDRGIQETQYF
DNA: TGTGCCAGCAGCCCCGACAGGGGAATCCAAGAGACCCAGTACTTC
V: TRBV5-6
J: TRBJ2-5
size: .
D: TRBD1

CDR3: CASSRTPVGEGETQYF
DNA: TGCGCCAGCAGCCGGACCCCGGTGGGGGAGGGGGAGACCCAGTACTTC
V: TRBV4-3
J: TRBJ2-5
size: .
D: TRBD2

CDR3: CASRIRLAGDPFF
DNA: TGTGCCAGCAGGATCAGACTAGCGGGAGATCCGTTCTTC
V: TRBV28
J: TRBJ2-1
size: .
D: TRBD2

CDR3: CASSDRTSGSYEQYF
DNA: TGTGCCAGCAGTGACCGGACTAGCGGGAGCTACGAGCAGTACTTC
V: TRBV6-4
J: TRBJ2-7
size: .
D: TRBD2

CDR3: CAISESRQGKTGELFF
DNA: TGTGCCATCAGTGAGTCCCGACAGGGTAAAACCGGGGAGCTGTTTTTT
V: TRBV10-3
J: TRBJ2-2
size: few
D: TRBD1

CDR3: CATSRDRGETQYF
DNA: TGCGCCACCAGCAGAGATAGGGGGGAGACCCAGTACTTC
V: TRBV15
J: TRBJ2-5
size: .
D: .

CDR3: CASSLSGSYGYTF
DNA: TGTGCCAGCAGCTTATCAGGGTCATATGGCTACACCTTC
V: TRBV7-2
J: TRBJ1-2
size: few
D: .

CDR3: CASSTGHTISNQPQHF
DNA: TGTGCCAGCAGTACAGGGCACACTATAAGCAATCAGCCCCAGCATTTT
V: TRBV28
J: TRBJ1-5
size: .
D: .